The 28 T cell receptor beta chains below were found in one sample sequenced in a study of PD-1 blockade in mismatch repair-deficient tumors. Measured with immunoSEQ multiplex PCR; TCRdb has only the in-frame clones, and not every one. This sample has approximately 51,000 clones, with 81% found just once. The sample in question was peripheral blood, obtained less than 21 weeks after starting pembrolizumab. All receptors come from an adult with mismatch repair-deficient cancer.

The chain recombines TRBV4-1 with TRBJ2-7; possible D gene TRBD1, 9 bases. V dropped 4 bases and J dropped 6 bases, with 16 bases sitting between them. This CDR3 is built from 14 residues. CDR1 is MGHRA, CDR2 YSYEKL, per germline. The CDR3: CASSPGTGTSEQYF. CDR3 DNA: TGCGCCAGCAGCCCCGGGACAGGGACTAGCGAGCAGTACTTC.

The chain has TRBV5-8 and TRBJ1-1; 7 bases are shared with TRBD1. The CDR3 runs to 16 residues. V shed 3 bases, J shed 4 bases, and the junction held 12 bases outside the gene matches. Germline lookup yields CDR1 SGHTS and CDR2 YDEGEE. The CDR3 sequence is CASSYLGAGGGTEAFF. CDR3 DNA: TGTGCCAGCAGCTATCTAGGCGCAGGGGGGGGCACTGAAGCTTTCTTT. The full variable domain, with the rest looked up from reference TRBV5-8 and TRBJ1-1, is EAGVTQSPTHLIKTRGQQATLRCSPISGHTSVYWYQQALGLGLQFLLWYDEGEERNRGNFPPRFSGRQFPNYSSELNVNALELEDSALYLCASSYLGAGGGTEAFFGQGTRLTVV.

This rearrangement joins TRBV2 to TRBJ2-7, with a tentative D call TRBD1 (5 bases). V was cut by 4 bases and J by 9 bases, with 13 bases left in between. Germline loops: CDR1 SNHLY, CDR2 FYNNEI. The CDR3 spans 12 residues. The CDR3 nucleotides are TGTGCCAGCAGTGTGACAGAGAAGGTGCAGTACTTC. This codes for CASSVTEKVQYF.

The V and J genes are TRBV11-2 and TRBJ2-7; the match to TRBD2 covers 12 bases. This CDR3 comprises 14 residues. The V gene's germline CDR1 is SGHAT and CDR2 FQNNGV. V lost 3 bases to trimming and J lost 4 bases; unmatched junction nucleotides: 1. The CDR3 nucleotides are TGTGCCAGCAGCTTCGGGACTAGCGGGTACGAGCAGTACTTC. Its protein is CASSFGTSGYEQYF.

The table lists this clone with a few counts. V gene TRBV20-1 combines with J gene TRBJ2-4, with D possibly TRBD1 on 6 matching bases. CDR3 length: 11 amino acids. Trimming shortened V by 6 bases and J by 4 bases, and 7 bases separated the two germline ends. Germline values: CDR1 DFQATT, CDR2 SNEGSKA (reference sequence). The chain's CDR3 is CSAGQKNIQYF. In nucleotides, the CDR3 is TGCAGTGCCGGACAGAAAAACATTCAGTACTTC.

The J gene is TRBJ2-2, the V gene TRBV7-2; D gene unclear. Germline-derived CDR1 and CDR2 are SGHTA and FQGNSA. V was trimmed by 5 bases and J by 3 bases, leaving 13 bases between them. The CDR3 is made up of 15 amino acids. The CDR3 loop is CASSAQASDTGELFF. The CDR3 DNA sequence: TGTGCCAGCAGCGCCCAGGCCAGTGACACCGGGGAGCTGTTTTTT.

The gene calls are TRBV5-1 and TRBJ2-3, with TRBD2 matching over 11 bases. Germline V gives CDR1 SGHRS, CDR2 YFSETQ. This CDR3 has 16 amino acids. V was pared by 0 bases and J by 3 bases, with 3 bases of the junction left unmatched. The CDR3 nucleotides read TGCGCCAGCAGCTTGGTTCTAGCGGGAGGAACAGATACGCAGTATTTT. Amino acid sequence: CASSLVLAGGTDTQYF.

The chain recombines TRBV11-3 with TRBJ2-2, with D tentatively TRBD2 (5 bases). The CDR3 covers 15 residues. The V end was cut by 5 bases, the J end by 9 bases, with 19 bases between. Germline V lookup: CDR1 SGHNT, CDR2 YENEEA. Here the CDR3 DNA reads TGTGCCAGCAGCCGAGTTGCGAGGGCAGGACGGGAGCTGTTTTTT. It encodes CASSRVARAGRELFF.

The J gene is TRBJ2-1, the V gene TRBV19; 10 nucleotides match TRBD2. Germline V gives CDR1 LNHDA, CDR2 SQIVND (reference sequence). The CDR3 consists of 17 residues. V was pared by 0 bases and J by 3 bases, with 5 bases of the junction left unmatched. CDR3 DNA: TGTGCCAGTAGTATAGATACCCCTAGCGGGAGCTACAATGAGCAGTTCTTC. Translation: CASSIDTPSGSYNEQFF.

The V and J genes are TRBV7-8 and TRBJ2-3; TRBD2 aligns across 11 bases. CDR1 and CDR2 (germline): SGHVS, FQNEAQ. This CDR3 is 15 amino acids long. Losses at the gene ends were 5 bases for V and 5 bases for J; bases not matched to a gene: 6. CDR3 protein: CASSRSGRDGDTQYF. In DNA form, the CDR3 reads TGTGCCAGCAGCCGTAGCGGGAGGGATGGAGATACGCAGTATTTT. Full variable domain (remainder filled in from reference TRBV7-8 and TRBJ2-3): GAGVSQSPRYKVAKRGQDVALRCDPISGHVSLFWYQQALGQGPEFLTYFQNEAQLDKSGLPSDRFFAERPEGSVSTLKIQRTQQEDSAVYLCASSRSGRDGDTQYFGPGTRLTVL.

The chain has TRBV15 and TRBJ2-1; 8 positions agree with TRBD2. The V segment lost 0 bases and the J segment 6 bases; nucleotides outside the gene matches: 7. This CDR3 has 16 amino acids. Germline V lookup: CDR1 LNHNV, CDR2 YYDKDF (reference sequence). The CDR3 spells CATSRDISGTRNEQFF. The DNA for the CDR3 is TGTGCCACCAGCAGAGATATTAGCGGGACCCGCAATGAGCAGTTCTTC.

The genes are TRBV12-2 and TRBJ2-7; the D call of TRBD2 is as the table states it, not checked on the DNA. TRBV12-2 is a pseudogene. The CDR3 covers 13 residues. DNA of the CDR3: TGTGCAAGTCGCTTATTTACGGGATACGAGCAGTACTTC. It codes for CASRLFTGYEQYF.

This clone was found once. The chain combines TRBV2 with TRBJ2-7; tentative D call: TRBD2 (7 bases). V gave up 6 bases and J gave up 4 bases, with 19 bases separating them. Per germline, CDR1 SNHLY and CDR2 FYNNEI. The CDR3 spans 15 residues. The CDR3 region is CASREGGRQKYEQYF. The CDR3 DNA reads as TGTGCCAGCAGGGAGGGGGGGAGGCAGAAATACGAGCAGTACTTC.

The chain has TRBV18 and TRBJ1-1, with D hard to call. V was clipped by 8 bases and J by 7 bases, with 17 bases between them. The CDR3 covers 13 residues. CDR1 KGHSH and CDR2 LQKENI come from the germline V gene. The CDR3 nucleotides read TGTGCCAGCGGGGTTGGAGGGTACAGTGAAGCTTTCTTT. This sequence encodes CASGVGGYSEAFF.

DNA for the CDR3: TGTGCCAGCAGCTTAGGGGGGGTTTGGGAGACCCAGTACTTC. It codes for CASSLGGVWETQYF. The rearrangement joins TRBV7-6 to TRBJ2-5, with D maybe TRBD2 (6 bases). V lost 1 base to trimming and J lost 5 bases, with 11 bases between them. The CDR3 length is 14 residues. Germline CDR1 reads SGHVS; CDR2 reads FNYEAQ. The whole variable domain, filled in from reference TRBV7-6 and TRBJ2-5, reads GAGVSQSPRYKVTKRGQDVALRCDPISGHVSLYWYRQALGQGPEFLTYFNYEAQQDKSGLPNDRFSAERPEGSISTLTIQRTEQRDSAMYRCASSLGGVWETQYFGPGTRLLVL.

The chain's CDR3 is CASVSGTIGDTQYF. Here the CDR3 DNA reads TGCGCCAGCGTCTCCGGGACTATCGGGGATACGCAGTATTTT. The chain is built from TRBV5-1 and TRBJ2-3; 7 nucleotides align to TRBD2. The germline V gene has CDR1 SGHRS and CDR2 YFSETQ. This CDR3 is built from 14 residues. V shed 7 bases and J 6 bases; nucleotides not matched to a gene: 11.

This chain joins TRBV5-4 and TRBJ2-1, with 7 bases fitting TRBD2. V lost 4 bases and J lost 6; bases outside the gene matches: 16. This CDR3 is built from 17 residues. Germline V gene lookup returns CDR1 SGHNT and CDR2 YYREEE (reference sequence). Here the CDR3 DNA reads TGTGCCAGCAGCGGGGTTAGGGCTAGCGGAAACCCCAATGAGCAGTTCTTC. Its protein is CASSGVRASGNPNEQFF.

The rearrangement joins TRBV5-4 to TRBJ2-7; D gene unclear. CDR1 SGHNT and CDR2 YYREEE come from the germline V gene (reference sequence). The germline V and J ends were trimmed by 1 base and 0 bases, with 8 bases remaining between them. The length of the CDR3 is 14 residues. The CDR3 nucleotides read TGTGCCAGCAGCTTGATCGAGGCCTCCTACGAGCAGTACTTC. Protein sequence: CASSLIEASYEQYF.

This chain connects TRBV11-2 to TRBJ2-3, with unresolved D. Germline CDR1 reads SGHAT; CDR2 reads FQNNGV. The CDR3 covers 13 residues. The V end lost 5 bases, the J end lost 3 bases, and 9 bases lay between the germline ends. The CDR3: CASSRRRTDTQYF. CDR3 nucleotide sequence: TGTGCCAGCAGCCGACGACGGACAGATACGCAGTATTTT.

This chain links TRBV30 with TRBJ2-5; no definite D call. The CDR3 loop spans 15 amino acids. Trimming shortened V by 2 bases and J by 2 bases, and 15 bases separated the two germline ends. The germline CDR1 and CDR2 sequences are GTSNPN and SVGIG (reference sequence). The CDR3 is CAWSPRLGRQETQYF. The CDR3 bases are TGTGCCTGGAGTCCCCGGCTAGGGCGACAAGAGACCCAGTACTTC.

This clone came up a few times. The rearrangement uses TRBV5-4 and TRBJ1-5; D is undetermined. CDR3 size: 12 residues. With 4 bases removed from V and 7 bases from J, the gap between germline ends came to 9 bases. Germline values: CDR1 SGHNT, CDR2 YYREEE (reference sequence). DNA of the CDR3: TGTGCCAGCAGCCGAGATCAGCAGCCCCAGCATTTT. Its protein product is CASSRDQQPQHF. Using reference TRBV5-4 and TRBJ1-5 for the parts outside the CDR3, the full variable domain is ETGVTQSPTHLIKTRGQQVTLRCSSQSGHNTVSWYQQALGQGPQFIFQYYREEENGRGNFPPRFSGLQFPNYSSELNVNALELDDSALYLCASSRDQQPQHFGDGTRLSIL.

The chain carries TRBV20-1 and TRBJ1-3; possible D gene TRBD1, 5 bases. V shed 1 base and J shed 10 bases, with 8 bases lying between them. This CDR3 region has 11 residues. Germline V gene data show CDR1 as DFQATT and CDR2 as SNEGSKA (reference sequence). The CDR3 sequence is CSARGGSTIYF. CDR3 coding DNA: TGCAGTGCTAGAGGGGGGTCTACCATATATTTT.

The rearrangement links TRBV18 to TRBJ2-7, with 9 bases that match TRBD1. This CDR3 is built from 15 residues. CDR1 is KGHSH and CDR2 is LQKENI in the germline V gene. V shed 0 bases and J 5 bases; nucleotides not matched to a gene: 5. The CDR3 bases are TGTGCCAGCTCACCACCGGGACAGGGTTTCAACGAGCAGTACTTC. This gives the protein CASSPPGQGFNEQYF.

This chain connects TRBV6-1 to TRBJ2-7; 7 bases are shared with TRBD2. The length of the CDR3 is 15 residues. The ends lost 6 bases at V and 6 bases at J; junction bases unmatched: 14. Germline CDR1 is MNHNS and CDR2 is SASEGT. The CDR3: CASSGTIQSLPEQYF. CDR3 nucleotide sequence: TGTGCCAGCAGCGGGACTATTCAATCCCTCCCCGAGCAGTACTTC.

The gene calls are TRBV5-1 and TRBJ1-2, with TRBD1 matching 7 bases. Germline assignment: CDR1 SGHRS and CDR2 YFSETQ. The V segment lost 4 bases and the J segment 2 bases; nucleotides outside the gene matches: 5. The length of the CDR3 is 14 residues. The chain's CDR3 is CASSQGQNNYGYTF. The DNA of the CDR3 is TGCGCCAGCAGCCAGGGACAGAACAACTATGGCTACACCTTC.

V usage is TRBV9 and J usage is TRBJ2-7; 10 bases line up with TRBD1. Trimming removed 4 bases from V and 2 bases from J; junction bases left unmatched: 15. Germline assignment: CDR1 SGDLS and CDR2 YYNGEE. CDR3 size: 18 residues. In DNA, the CDR3 is TGTGCCAGCAGCCCCTCTGCTTGGGGGACAGGGGACACCTACGAGCAGTACTTC. This gives the protein CASSPSAWGTGDTYEQYF.

This sequence joins TRBV11-1 and TRBJ2-2; D may match TRBD1 or TRBD2 (5 bases each). From germline, CDR1 is SGHAT and CDR2 FQDESV (reference sequence). The CDR3 is 15 residues long. The V gene lost 7 bases and the J gene lost 5 bases, with 17 bases spanning the gap. The DNA of the CDR3 is TGTGCCAGCAATTCCGGGACGGCGTTTACCGGGGAGCTGTTTTTT. Encoded protein: CASNSGTAFTGELFF.

The CDR3 is CASSKSSGGRPYNEQFF. CDR3 sequence (DNA): TGTGCCAGCAGCAAGTCTTCGGGGGGAAGGCCCTACAATGAGCAGTTCTTC. The chain employs TRBV21-1 and TRBJ2-1; the table calls TRBD2, which could not be checked here. TRBV21-1 is shown as a pseudogene. The length of the CDR3 is 17 residues.